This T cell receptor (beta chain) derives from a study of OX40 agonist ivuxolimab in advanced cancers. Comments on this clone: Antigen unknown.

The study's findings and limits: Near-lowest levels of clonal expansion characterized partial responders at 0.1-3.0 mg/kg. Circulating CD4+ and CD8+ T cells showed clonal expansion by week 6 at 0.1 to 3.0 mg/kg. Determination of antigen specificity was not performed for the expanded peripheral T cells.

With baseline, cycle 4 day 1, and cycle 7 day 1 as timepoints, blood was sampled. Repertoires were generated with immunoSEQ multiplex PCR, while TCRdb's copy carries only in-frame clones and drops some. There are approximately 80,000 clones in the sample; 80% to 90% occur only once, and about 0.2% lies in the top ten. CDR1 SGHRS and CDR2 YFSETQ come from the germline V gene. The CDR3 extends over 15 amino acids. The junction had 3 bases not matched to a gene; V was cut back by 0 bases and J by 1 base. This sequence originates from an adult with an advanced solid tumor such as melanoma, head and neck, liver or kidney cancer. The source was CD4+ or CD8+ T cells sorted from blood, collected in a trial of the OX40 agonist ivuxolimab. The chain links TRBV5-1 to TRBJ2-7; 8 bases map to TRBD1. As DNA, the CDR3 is TGCGCCAGCAGCTTGGCGACAGGGGAGTCCTACGAGCAGTACGTC. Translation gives CASSLATGESYEQYV.